These 20 T cell receptor beta chains came from one sample sequenced in a study of T cell repertoires in cytomegalovirus infection. TCRdb reprocessed the reads via MiXCR and lists one record per CDR3 protein. The data contain about 260,000 distinct CDR3 sequences, roughly 10% of them singletons. Sample: PBMCs. Every receptor here comes from a human donor in good health (CMV status not recorded). Some clones in this sample may be carry-over from other donors' samples.

In its sample, this clonotype was seen many times. The chain employs TRBV6-5 and TRBJ1-1; D might be TRBD1 (5 bases). The V and J ends lost 6 bases and 2 bases respectively, with 16 bases between them. The CDR3 contains 15 residues. Germline V gives CDR1 MNHEY, CDR2 SVGAGI. DNA for the CDR3: TGTGCCAGCAGCCCTCCAGGGACGCGAAACACTGAAGCTTTCTTT. Translation: CASSPPGTRNTEAFF.

This clonotype was seen many times. The V and J genes are TRBV7-9 and TRBJ2-7, with 7 bases fitting TRBD1. This CDR3 has 13 residues. The germline V gene has CDR1 SEHNR and CDR2 FQNEAQ (reference sequence). The V gene end was trimmed by 7 bases and the J gene end by 2 bases; junction bases not matched to a gene: 5. CDR3 protein: CASTPGTAYEQYF. CDR3 nucleotides: TGTGCCAGCACCCCCGGGACAGCCTACGAGCAGTACTTC. Looking up the rest from reference TRBV7-9 and TRBJ2-7 gives the full variable domain: DTGVSQNPRHKITKRGQNVTFRCDPISEHNRLYWYRQTLGQGPEFLTYFQNEAQLEKSRLLSDRFSAERPKGSFSTLEIQRTEQGDSAMYLCASTPGTAYEQYFGPGTRLTVT.

Many counts were recorded for this clonotype. The CDR3 here is CASSQGLASRKETQYF. In DNA, the CDR3 is TGTGCCAGCAGCCAGGGACTAGCCTCCAGGAAAGAGACCCAGTACTTC. The chain links TRBV3-1 to TRBJ2-5; 9 nucleotides match TRBD2. CDR1 is LGHDT and CDR2 is YNNKEL in the germline V gene (reference sequence). After removal of 3 bases from V and 3 bases from J, the junction contained 8 bases not matched to a gene. The CDR3 runs 16 residues.

The J gene is TRBJ1-1, the V gene TRBV20-1; D is uncertain. CDR1 is DFQATT, CDR2 SNEGSKA, per germline (reference sequence). The length of the CDR3 is 14 residues. Trimming removed 0 bases from V and 8 bases from J, with 16 bases in between. Written as DNA, the CDR3 is TGCAGTGCTAGAGATTCGGCAGACCTCACGGAAGCTTTCTTT. This translates into CSARDSADLTEAFF.

This clonotype was picked up many times. This chain links TRBV7-8 with TRBJ2-3; possibly TRBD1 for D (5 bases). The V gene lost 5 bases and the J gene lost 4 bases, with 16 bases spanning the gap. This CDR3 has 15 amino acids. Per germline, CDR1 SGHVS and CDR2 FQNEAQ. CDR3 protein: CASSANGAIPDTQYF. The CDR3 nucleotides read TGTGCCAGCAGCGCCAATGGGGCGATTCCAGATACGCAGTATTTT.

This clonotype was picked up many times. The chain employs TRBV7-2 and TRBJ2-4, with 8 nucleotides matching TRBD2. J gave up 1 base and V 5 bases, and 16 bases lay outside the gene matches. The CDR3 covers 19 residues. CDR1 and CDR2 (germline): SGHTA, FQGNSA. The CDR3 nucleotides read TGTGCCAGCAGCACCCGACTAGGCGGGGGGATGAATGCCAAAAACATTCAGTACTTC. It encodes CASSTRLGGGMNAKNIQYF. The variable domain in full, completed from reference TRBV7-2 and TRBJ2-4, reads GAGVSQSPSNKVTEKGKDVELRCDPISGHTALYWYRQSLGQGLEFLIYFQGNSAPDKSGLPSDRFSAERTGGSVSTLTIQRTQQEDSAVYLCASSTRLGGGMNAKNIQYFGAGTRLSVL.

This clonotype was counted at least ten times. The chain couples TRBV7-9 to TRBJ2-7; 9 bases are shared with TRBD1. Looked up from germline, CDR1 is SEHNR and CDR2 is FQNEAQ (reference sequence). CDR3 length equals 15 residues. V shed 5 bases, J shed 6 bases, and the junction held 11 bases outside the gene matches. CDR3 sequence: CASSRRTGAAAEQYF. CDR3 nucleotide sequence: TGTGCCAGCAGCCGGAGGACAGGGGCGGCAGCCGAGCAGTACTTC.

This clonotype was detected ten times or more. This chain connects TRBV7-2 to TRBJ2-4; D not certain. The V gene lost 2 bases and the J gene lost 0 bases, with 5 bases spanning the gap. The CDR3 sequence is 14 residues long. The V gene's germline CDR1 is SGHTA and CDR2 FQGNSA. CDR3 loop: CASSLRVAKNIQYF. Here the CDR3 DNA reads TGTGCCAGCAGCTTAAGGGTAGCCAAAAACATTCAGTACTTC.

This clonotype has ten or more counts. The CDR3 spells CASSLGQGFPEAFF. The DNA of the CDR3 is TGTGCCAGCAGTCTGGGACAGGGGTTCCCTGAAGCTTTCTTT. The chain carries TRBV12-3 or TRBV12-4 and TRBJ1-1, with 10 bases that match TRBD1. CDR3 length: 14 residues. After removal of 5 bases from V and 6 bases from J, the junction contained 6 bases not matched to a gene.

This clonotype was seen ten or more times. This chain connects TRBV7-2 to TRBJ2-5, with 9 bases that match TRBD1. This CDR3 is built from 14 residues. Per the germline V gene, CDR1 is SGHTA and CDR2 is FQGNSA. Losses at the gene ends were 4 bases for V and 5 bases for J; bases not matched to a gene: 5. CDR3 DNA: TGTGCCAGCAGCTCACAGGGGGCGAGGGAGACCCAGTACTTC. This codes for CASSSQGARETQYF.

Only a few counts were recorded for this clonotype. The chain has TRBV6-5 and TRBJ2-3, with D tentatively TRBD1 (6 bases). This CDR3 has 16 residues. CDR1 is MNHEY, CDR2 SVGAGI, per germline. V dropped 6 bases and J dropped 2 bases, with 18 bases sitting between them. CDR3 in DNA: TGTGCCAGCAGGGGATATCGGACAGACACCACAGATACGCAGTATTTT. Its protein is CASRGYRTDTTDTQYF.

The rearrangement uses TRBV7-2 and TRBJ1-5; D remains ambiguous. This CDR3 region has 13 residues. Germline V lookup: CDR1 SGHTA, CDR2 FQGNSA. Trimming left V 1 base short and J 7 bases short, with 8 bases between. DNA for the CDR3: TGTGCCAGCAGCTTAGGAGCCCAACAGCCCCAGCATTTT. Translation gives CASSLGAQQPQHF.

At least ten counts were recorded for this clonotype. This chain links TRBV7-6 with TRBJ1-4, with D hard to call. V lost 5 bases and J lost 0, with 10 bases in between. CDR3 length equals 15 residues. Germline CDR1 and CDR2: SGHVS and FNYEAQ. The CDR3: CASSSRGSTNEKLFF. CDR3 nucleotides: TGTGCCAGCAGCAGTCGGGGTTCAACTAATGAAAAACTGTTTTTT.

This clonotype has a count of ten or more. V usage is TRBV28 and J usage is TRBJ1-5, with D perhaps TRBD1 (5 bases). V was shortened by 6 bases and J by 2 bases, with 14 bases between the two germline ends. The CDR3 consists of 15 residues. CDR1 is MDHEN, CDR2 SYDVKM, per germline. Here the CDR3 reads CASRRGGAGNQPQHF. CDR3 coding DNA: TGTGCCAGCAGGCGGGGCGGGGCGGGCAATCAGCCCCAGCATTTT.

In this sample, this clonotype turned up a few times. The chain employs TRBV11-3 and TRBJ2-5; D unclear. The CDR3 is made up of 13 amino acids. V dropped 0 bases and J dropped 4 bases, with 6 bases sitting between them. The germline V gene encodes CDR1 SGHNT and CDR2 YENEEA. The CDR3 sequence: CASSLDRPETQYF. In DNA form, the CDR3 reads TGTGCCAGCAGCTTAGATCGCCCAGAGACCCAGTACTTC. Using reference TRBV11-3 and TRBJ2-5 for the parts outside the CDR3, the full variable domain is EAGVVQSPRYKIIEKKQPVAFWCNPISGHNTLYWYLQNLGQGPELLIRYENEEAVDDSQLPKDRFSAERLKGVDSTLKIQPAELGDSAVYLCASSLDRPETQYFGPGTRLLVL.

Ten or more counts support this clonotype. This rearrangement joins TRBV7-2 to TRBJ2-2; maybe TRBD2 (7 bases). The CDR3 has 19 amino acids. Trimming shortened V by 0 bases and J by 1 base, and 18 bases separated the two germline ends. Per the germline V gene, CDR1 is SGHTA and CDR2 is FQGNSA. The CDR3 bases are TGTGCCAGCAGCTTAGCTCGGGGGGCGCGTAAACTGAACACCGGGGAGCTGTTTTTT. It translates to CASSLARGARKLNTGELFF.

The chain couples TRBV12-3 or TRBV12-4 to TRBJ1-3; no reliable D call. This CDR3 contains 16 residues. The ends were cut back, 1 base at V and 0 bases at J, with 10 bases in the middle. The chain's CDR3 is CASSLESGRSGNTIYF. The DNA for the CDR3 is TGTGCCAGCAGTTTAGAGTCCGGACGCTCTGGAAACACCATATATTTT.

The chain recombines TRBV12-3 or TRBV12-4 with TRBJ2-1, with 10 nucleotides matching TRBD1. Trimming cost V 8 bases and J 9 bases; bases outside gene matches: 7. CDR3 size: 13 residues. CDR3 DNA sequence: TGTGCCAGCGGACGGACAGGGGGTTTTGAGCAGTTCTTC. This codes for CASGRTGGFEQFF.

The chain combines TRBV5-5 with TRBJ2-2; D not resolved. CDR1 is SGHKS, CDR2 YYEKEE, per germline (reference sequence). V dropped 4 bases and J dropped 4 bases, with 11 bases sitting between them. This CDR3 contains 14 residues. In DNA, the CDR3 is TGTGCCAGCAGCATTCTTCTGGGCACCGGGGAGCTGTTTTTT. Protein product: CASSILLGTGELFF.

Notes on this clonotype: A much bigger clone sits one base away, suggesting this may be a read error. The rearrangement uses TRBV2 and TRBJ2-4; tentative D call: TRBD2 (5 bases). V was clipped by 9 bases and J by 0 bases, with 12 bases between them. The CDR3 has 14 amino acids. Germline V CDR1 and CDR2: SNHLY, FYNNEI. For the CDR3, the DNA is TGTGCCAGTTCGGACTGGCCAGCCAAAAACATTCAGTACTTC. The encoded protein is CASSDWPAKNIQYF.